The 17 T cell receptor beta chains reported below all come from one sample, sequenced in a study of shared clonotypes between healthy human individuals. Using immunoSEQ multiplex PCR, the repertoire was profiled, and TCRdb retains in-frame clones only, with some absent. The table shows 2 million to 2.5 million clones, with 90% to 97% occurring only once. The sequencing sample was made of naive CD4+ T cells sorted from blood. Subset meaning: CD45RA+ positively selected. The receptors derive from a man aged 18-30 years in good health.

The rearrangement joins TRBV5-4 to TRBJ2-2, with D perhaps matching TRBD2 (5 bases). This CDR3 contains 14 residues. CDR1 is SGHNT, CDR2 YYREEE, per germline (reference sequence). Trimming removed 4 bases from V and 3 bases from J, with 10 bases in between. In nucleotides, the CDR3 is TGTGCCAGCAGCGTGGACTTATACACCGGGGAGCTGTTTTTT. This codes for CASSVDLYTGELFF.

The genes are TRBV30 and TRBJ2-5, with unresolved D. This CDR3 is built from 12 residues. Germline values: CDR1 GTSNPN, CDR2 SVGIG (reference sequence). V was pared by 3 bases and J by 4 bases, with 9 bases between. CDR3 residues: CAWRERRETQYF. CDR3 sequence (DNA): TGTGCCTGGAGGGAGCGTCGAGAGACCCAGTACTTC.

In its sample, this clone was seen once. The same CDR3 arises from other DNA sequences in this sample as well. V and J are TRBV5-1 and TRBJ1-2; TRBD1 aligns across 8 bases. CDR1 is SGHRS, CDR2 YFSETQ, per germline. This CDR3 comprises 14 residues. V gave up 0 bases and J gave up 8 bases; unmatched junction bases: 6. The CDR3 DNA sequence: TGCGCCAGCAGCTTGGCCGGACAGGGAAGAGGCTACACCTTC. This sequence encodes CASSLAGQGRGYTF.

The CDR3 nucleotides are TGTGCCAGCAGTTCCAGGGGCACTGGAAACACCATATATTTT. Amino acids: CASSSRGTGNTIYF. The chain uses TRBV27 and TRBJ1-3; D perhaps matches TRBD1 (6 bases). Germline assignment: CDR1 MNHEY and CDR2 SMNVEV (reference sequence). The V and J ends lost 4 bases and 2 bases respectively, with 9 bases between them. This CDR3 contains 14 residues.

A note on this clone: Other DNA sequences in this sample translate to the same CDR3. CDR3: CASSPPSQNTEAFF. The CDR3 bases are TGTGCCAGCTCACCACCCTCACAGAACACTGAAGCTTTCTTT. The V and J genes are TRBV18 and TRBJ1-1; D call uncertain. Trimming removed 0 bases from V and 1 base from J, with 6 bases in between. CDR1 KGHSH and CDR2 LQKENI come from the germline V gene. This CDR3 spans 14 amino acids.

The chain carries TRBV27 and TRBJ2-7, with D uncertain. The germline CDR1 and CDR2 sequences are MNHEY and SMNVEV (reference sequence). The CDR3 contains 16 residues. V was pared by 4 bases and J by 0 bases, with 16 bases between. The CDR3 DNA is TGTGCCAGCAGTTCCCAAGGCTCGCCCAGCTCCTACGAGCAGTACTTC. Its protein is CASSSQGSPSSYEQYF.

The V gene is TRBV4-3, the J gene TRBJ2-4; D perhaps matches TRBD2 (5 bases). V was shortened by 0 bases and J by 7 bases, with 13 bases between the two germline ends. The CDR3 consists of 15 residues. Germline V CDR1 and CDR2: LGHNA, YSLEER. The CDR3 DNA follows: TGCGCCAGCAGCCAAGAAGAGGGTCTGGGGAACATTCAGTACTTC. Amino acids: CASSQEEGLGNIQYF.

V gene TRBV6-5 combines with J gene TRBJ1-3; TRBD1 is a possible D gene (6 bases). Germline loops: CDR1 MNHEY, CDR2 SVGAGI. The CDR3 consists of 15 residues. Trimming removed 5 bases at V and 0 bases at J, with 11 bases between. The CDR3 sequence: CASSLQGHSGNTIYF. CDR3 nucleotide sequence: TGTGCCAGCAGTCTACAGGGCCACTCTGGAAACACCATATATTTT.

This chain links TRBV6-1 with TRBJ2-6; D is undetermined. In germline, CDR1 is MNHNS, CDR2 SASEGT. Trimming removed 8 bases at V and 0 bases at J, with 8 bases between. The CDR3 sequence is 14 residues long. CDR3 residues: CASRVVSGANVLTF. DNA of the CDR3: TGTGCCAGCCGAGTCGTCTCTGGGGCCAACGTCCTGACTTTC.

This rearrangement joins TRBV6-6 to TRBJ2-4, with 10 bases fitting TRBD1. Trimming removed 5 bases from V and 4 bases from J; junction bases left unmatched: 2. CDR1 MNHNY and CDR2 SVGAGI come from the germline V gene (reference sequence). The CDR3 loop spans 14 amino acids. The CDR3 spells CASSDRGPKNIQYF. The CDR3 DNA sequence: TGTGCCAGCAGTGACAGGGGGCCAAAAAACATTCAGTACTTC.

This chain joins TRBV7-6 and TRBJ2-3; D may be TRBD1 (6 bases). Germline V gene data show CDR1 as SGHVS and CDR2 as FNYEAQ. The V end was cut by 4 bases, the J end by 3 bases, with 8 bases between. The CDR3 has 13 amino acids. The CDR3 DNA reads as TGTGCCAGCAGCTCCGACAGGACAGATACGCAGTATTTT. Amino acids: CASSSDRTDTQYF.

This rearrangement joins TRBV6-5 to TRBJ2-1, with TRBD2 matching 7 bases. The V segment lost 6 bases and the J segment 9 bases; nucleotides outside the gene matches: 8. CDR3 length: 13 residues. Germline V gene data show CDR1 as MNHEY and CDR2 as SVGAGI. CDR3 DNA sequence: TGTGCCAGCAGGGCGGGAGAGTTGGCTGAGCAGTTCTTC. Translation gives CASRAGELAEQFF.

The chain employs TRBV10-3 and TRBJ1-3; 9 nucleotides align to TRBD1. The CDR3 is 17 amino acids. Germline CDR1 is ENHRY and CDR2 is SYGVKD. V dropped 5 bases and J dropped 4; count of bases not matched to a gene: 12. CDR3 coding DNA: TGTGCCATCAGTTTATCCCGGGACAGGGTAGACGGAAACACCATATATTTT. This translates into CAISLSRDRVDGNTIYF.

In DNA, the CDR3 is TGTGCCAGCAGCGTAATGGACAGGGGAGGTGGAAACACCATATATTTT. Translating it yields CASSVMDRGGGNTIYF. The V call is TRBV9, the J call TRBJ1-3; 9 bases match TRBD1. J lost 3 bases, V lost 1 base, and 5 bases had no gene match. This CDR3 spans 16 amino acids. Germline CDR1 reads SGDLS; CDR2 reads YYNGEE.

Points on this clone: Additional DNA sequences in this sample encode the identical CDR3. The gene calls are TRBV6-6 and TRBJ1-2; no clear D. V gave up 2 bases and J gave up 7 bases, with 2 bases separating them. Per germline, CDR1 MNHNY and CDR2 SVGAGI (reference sequence). The CDR3 has 10 residues. CDR3 residues: CASSYGGYTF. CDR3 coding DNA: TGTGCCAGCAGTTACGGTGGCTACACCTTC.

The chain has TRBV29-1 and TRBJ1-3; D is unresolved. Germline CDR1 is SQVTM and CDR2 is ANQGSEA. V was shortened by 4 bases and J by 2 bases, with 6 bases between the two germline ends. There are 12 residues in the CDR3. The CDR3 here is CSVGDPGNTIYF. The CDR3 coding sequence is TGCAGCGTTGGAGATCCTGGAAACACCATATATTTT.

The genes are TRBV4-2 and TRBJ2-5; D is uncertain. Germline CDR1 LGHNA, CDR2 YNFKEQ. CDR3 length equals 18 residues. Deletions cut 1 base from V and 3 bases from J, with 21 bases between. CDR3 in DNA: TGTGCCAGCAGCCAAGGAATAATAGGCGGCGGTGAGGAAGAGACCCAGTACTTC. Translation: CASSQGIIGGGEEETQYF.